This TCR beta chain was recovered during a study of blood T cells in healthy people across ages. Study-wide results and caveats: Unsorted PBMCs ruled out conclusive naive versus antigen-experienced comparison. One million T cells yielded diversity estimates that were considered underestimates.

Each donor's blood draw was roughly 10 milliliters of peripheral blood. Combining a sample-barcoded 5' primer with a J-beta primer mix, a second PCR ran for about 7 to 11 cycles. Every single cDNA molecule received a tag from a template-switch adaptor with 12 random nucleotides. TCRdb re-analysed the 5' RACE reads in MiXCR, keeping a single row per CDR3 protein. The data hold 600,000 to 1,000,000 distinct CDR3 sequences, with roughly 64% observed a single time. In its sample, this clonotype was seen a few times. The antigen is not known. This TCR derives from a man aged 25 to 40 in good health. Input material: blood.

The CDR3 DNA reads as TGCAGTGCTAGTGGGGACCATGGAAGCCAGTACTTC. Translating gives CSASGDHGSQYF. V and J are TRBV20-1 and TRBJ2-5, with D perhaps matching TRBD1 or TRBD2 (5 bases each). The CDR3 extends over 12 amino acids. V was trimmed by 3 bases and J by 10 bases, leaving 15 bases between them. Germline V gene data show CDR1 as DFQATT and CDR2 as SNEGSKA (reference sequence).